This record concerns one T cell receptor beta chain sequence. The record originates from a study of blood T cell repertoires in COVID-19. Study-wide background: The study drew acute and convalescent COVID-19 samples from the United States, Italy and Spain. Sample material is recorded as cDNA or gDNA derived from T cells, B-cell-depleted T cells, or PBMCs.

V was pared by 7 bases and J by 1 base, with 11 bases between. Per the germline V gene, CDR1 is MDHEN and CDR2 is SYDVKM. The CDR3 has 14 residues. Measured with immunoSEQ multiplex PCR; TCRdb has only the in-frame clones, and not every one. The sample includes 200,000 to 250,000 clones, 81% of them seen just once. The chain employs TRBV28 and TRBJ1-5; TRBD1 might be the D (6 bases). The sequence came from a woman aged 45-65 years with acute COVID-19. Sample: PBMCs or T cells enriched from blood (not recorded which). CDR3 nucleotides: TGTGCCAGCATGGGACATACGAGCAATCAGCCCCAGCATTTT. Its translation is CASMGHTSNQPQHF.